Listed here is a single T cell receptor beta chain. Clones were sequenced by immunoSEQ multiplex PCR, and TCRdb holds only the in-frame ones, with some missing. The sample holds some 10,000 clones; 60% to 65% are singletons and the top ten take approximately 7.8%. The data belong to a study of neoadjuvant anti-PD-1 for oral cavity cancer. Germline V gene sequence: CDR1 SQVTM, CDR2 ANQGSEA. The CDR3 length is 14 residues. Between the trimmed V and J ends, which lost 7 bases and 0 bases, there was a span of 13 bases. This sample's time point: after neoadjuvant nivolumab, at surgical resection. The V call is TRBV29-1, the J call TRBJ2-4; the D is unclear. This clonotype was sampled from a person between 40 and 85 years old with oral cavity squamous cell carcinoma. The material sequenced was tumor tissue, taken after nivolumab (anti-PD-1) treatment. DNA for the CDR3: TGCAGCGCTCAACAGAACGGAGCCAAAAACATTCAGTACTTC. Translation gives CSAQQNGAKNIQYF. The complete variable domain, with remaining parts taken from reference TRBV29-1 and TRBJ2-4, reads SAVISQKPSRDICQRGTSLTIQCQVDSQVTMMFWYRQQPGQSLTLIATANQGSEATYESGFVIDKFPISRPNLTFSTLTVSNMSPEDSSIYLCSAQQNGAKNIQYFGAGTRLSVL.